Sequencing of this T cell receptor (beta chain) was carried out in a study of neurological immune-mediated disorders. Overall study results and limits: One related-CDR3 cluster, which may be a signature, held the repertoires of 18 of 34 multiple sclerosis patients after phylogenetic grouping.

V lost 3 bases to trimming and J lost 11 bases; unmatched junction nucleotides: 9. The CDR3 totals 14 residues. This clonotype was detected ten times or more. Its antigen is undetermined. From the 5' RACE reads, TCRdb called clonotypes with MiXCR, one entry per CDR3 protein. There are about 21,000 distinct CDR3 sequences in the sample; approximately 15% occur only once, and less than 8.5% lies in the top ten. Sequencing input: CD8+ T cells from blood. This rearrangement joins TRBV12-3 or TRBV12-4 to TRBJ1-5, with 8 bases that match TRBD1. The receptor was derived from a woman between 18 and 29 years old with multiple sclerosis. The CDR3 is CASSLGQEDMTQHF. In DNA form, the CDR3 reads TGTGCCAGCAGTTTGGGACAGGAAGATATGACCCAGCATTTT.